The present T cell receptor (beta chain) was sequenced within a study of PD-L1 blockade in urothelial cancer. For the study at large: Analysis of blood occurred 3 weeks (second dose) and 6 weeks after treatment start.

The V end lost 1 base, the J end lost 2 bases, and 15 bases lay between the germline ends. The CDR3 totals 15 residues. Per germline, CDR1 GTSNPN and CDR2 SVGIG (reference sequence). Time point of the sample: pretreatment peripheral blood. Each individual provided 1 to 8 samples (taken pretreatment and on-treatment). Sequencing was performed with immunoSEQ multiplex PCR; in TCRdb, only in-frame clones are kept and a portion is missing. Of about 72,000 clones in the sample, around 86% were seen once. J is TRBJ2-7 and V is TRBV30; D ambiguous. The input for sequencing was PBMCs, taken around atezolizumab (anti-PD-L1) treatment. This clonotype was sampled from a man aged 55 to 70 with urothelial cancer. CDR3 nucleotides: TGTGCCTGGAGTGGACAAGGCCCCACGGCCTACGAGCAGTACTTC. Amino acid sequence: CAWSGQGPTAYEQYF.